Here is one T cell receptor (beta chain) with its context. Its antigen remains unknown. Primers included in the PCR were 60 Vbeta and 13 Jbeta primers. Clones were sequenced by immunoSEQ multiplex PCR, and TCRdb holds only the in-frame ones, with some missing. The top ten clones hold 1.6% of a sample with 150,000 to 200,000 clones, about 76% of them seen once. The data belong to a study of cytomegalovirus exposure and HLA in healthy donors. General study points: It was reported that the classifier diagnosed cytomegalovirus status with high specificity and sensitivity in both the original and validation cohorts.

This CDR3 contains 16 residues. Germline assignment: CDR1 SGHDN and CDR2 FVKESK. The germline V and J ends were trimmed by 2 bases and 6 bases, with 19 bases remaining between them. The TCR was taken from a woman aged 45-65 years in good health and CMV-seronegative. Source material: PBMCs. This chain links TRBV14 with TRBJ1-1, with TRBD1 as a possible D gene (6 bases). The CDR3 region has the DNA TGTGCCAGCAGCCAACCCGCGGGGGCCGTGAAACCTGAAGCTTTCTTT. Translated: CASSQPAGAVKPEAFF.